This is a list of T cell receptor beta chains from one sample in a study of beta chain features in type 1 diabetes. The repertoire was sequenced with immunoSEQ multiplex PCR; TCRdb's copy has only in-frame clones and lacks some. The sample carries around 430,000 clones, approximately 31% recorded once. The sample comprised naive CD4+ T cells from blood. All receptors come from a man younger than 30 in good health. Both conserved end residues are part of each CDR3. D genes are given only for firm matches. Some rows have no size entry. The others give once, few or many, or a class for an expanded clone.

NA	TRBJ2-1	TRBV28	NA	CASGGRDSYNEQFF	TGTGCCAGCGGAGGCCGGGACTCCTACAATGAGCAGTTCTTC
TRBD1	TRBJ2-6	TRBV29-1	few	CSVVAFGTGVSGANVLTF	TGCAGCGTTGTTGCATTTGGGACAGGGGTGTCTGGGGCCAACGTCCTGACTTTC
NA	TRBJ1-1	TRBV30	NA	CATENTEAFF	TGTGCAACAGAGAACACTGAAGCTTTCTTT
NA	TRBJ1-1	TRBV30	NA	CAWMRQMNTEAFF	TGTGCCTGGATGCGGCAGATGAACACTGAAGCTTTCTTT
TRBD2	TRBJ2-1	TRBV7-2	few	CASSSPGTSGINEQFF	TGTGCCAGCAGCTCTCCGGGGACTAGCGGGATCAATGAGCAGTTCTTC
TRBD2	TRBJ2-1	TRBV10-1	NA	CASSGLAERYNEQFF	TGCGCCAGCAGTGGACTAGCGGAGCGATACAATGAGCAGTTCTTC
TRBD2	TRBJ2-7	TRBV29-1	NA	CSVILLGLAGVRTYEQYF	TGCAGCGTGATTCTTTTAGGACTAGCGGGAGTAAGGACCTACGAGCAGTACTTC
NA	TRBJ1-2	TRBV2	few	CASSDSNYGYTF	TGTGCCAGCAGTGACAGTAACTATGGCTACACCTTC
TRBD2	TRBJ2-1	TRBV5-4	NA	CASSSGTSGPNEQFF	TGTGCCAGCAGCTCGGGGACTAGCGGCCCTAATGAGCAGTTCTTC
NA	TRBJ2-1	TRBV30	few	CAWSPSSYNEQFF	TGTGCCTGGAGTCCTAGCTCCTACAATGAGCAGTTCTTC
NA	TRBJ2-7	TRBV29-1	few	CSVEPGPEYEQYF	TGCAGCGTTGAACCGGGACCAGAGTACGAGCAGTACTTC
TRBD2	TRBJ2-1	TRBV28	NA	CASMTTSASSYNEQFF	TGTGCCAGCATGACGACTAGCGCGAGCTCCTACAATGAGCAGTTCTTC
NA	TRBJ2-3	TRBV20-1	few	CSAGAQDSQYF	TGCAGTGCTGGCGCCCAGGATTCGCAGTATTTT
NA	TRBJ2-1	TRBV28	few	CASSFHGRIQFF	TGTGCCAGCAGTTTCCACGGCAGAATACAGTTCTTC
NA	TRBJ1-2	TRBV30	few	CAWRREGGTYGYTF	TGTGCCTGGAGACGGGAAGGAGGGACCTATGGCTACACCTTC
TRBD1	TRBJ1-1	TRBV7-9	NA	CASSPGDRMNTEAFF	TGTGCCAGCAGCCCTGGGGACAGAATGAACACTGAAGCTTTCTTT
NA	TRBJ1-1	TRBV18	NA	CASSPNTNTEAFF	TGTGCCAGCTCACCGAATACGAACACTGAAGCTTTCTTT
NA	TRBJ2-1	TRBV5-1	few	CASSLQASYNEQFF	TGCGCCAGCAGCTTACAGGCCTCCTACAATGAGCAGTTCTTC
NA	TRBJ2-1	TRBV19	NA	CASSIRNEQFF	TGTGCCAGTAGTATAAGGAATGAGCAGTTCTTC
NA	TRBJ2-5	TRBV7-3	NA	CASSSGKTRQKGETQYF	TGTGCCAGCAGCTCGGGCAAGACTAGACAAAAGGGAGAGACCCAGTACTTC
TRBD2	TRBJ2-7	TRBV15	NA	CATSRAGDFYEQYF	TGTGCCACCAGCCGAGCGGGAGACTTCTACGAGCAGTACTTC
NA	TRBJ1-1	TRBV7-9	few	CASSLVAEAFF	TGTGCCAGCAGCTTAGTGGCTGAAGCTTTCTTT
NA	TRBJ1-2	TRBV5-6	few	CASSLETGSSYGYTF	TGTGCCAGCAGCTTGGAAACGGGGTCGAGCTATGGCTACACCTTC
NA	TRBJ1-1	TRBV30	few	CAWSGLTNTEAFF	TGTGCCTGGAGTGGACTGACTAACACTGAAGCTTTCTTT
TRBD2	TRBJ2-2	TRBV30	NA	CAWRTSGSSGELFF	TGTGCCTGGAGGACTAGCGGGAGTTCCGGGGAGCTGTTTTTT
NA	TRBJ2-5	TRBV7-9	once	CASSLWVGERETQYF	TGTGCCAGCAGCTTATGGGTCGGGGAAAGAGAGACCCAGTACTTC
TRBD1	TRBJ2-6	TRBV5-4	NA	CASSPGQGHTNSGANVLTF	TGTGCCAGCAGCCCCGGACAGGGGCACACTAACTCTGGGGCCAACGTCCTGACTTTC
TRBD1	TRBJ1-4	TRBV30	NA	CAWRGQGFLFNEKLFF	TGTGCCTGGAGGGGACAGGGCTTTCTTTTCAATGAAAAACTGTTTTTT
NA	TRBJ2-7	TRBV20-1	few	CSAVLALREYF	TGCAGTGCTGTCTTAGCGCTGAGGGAGTACTTC
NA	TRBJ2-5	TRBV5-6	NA	CASSLFQRSVGLQETQYF	TGTGCCAGCAGCTTGTTCCAGCGGAGTGTCGGTCTCCAAGAGACCCAGTACTTC
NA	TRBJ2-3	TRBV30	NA	CAWSGPGLTDTQYF	TGTGCCTGGAGTGGGCCGGGACTCACAGATACGCAGTATTTT
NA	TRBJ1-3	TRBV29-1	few	CSVVTAGNTIYF	TGCAGCGTTGTGACGGCTGGAAACACCATATATTTT
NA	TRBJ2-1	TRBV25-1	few	CASSEYGGAVYNEQFF	TGTGCCAGCAGTGAATATGGGGGGGCCGTCTACAATGAGCAGTTCTTC
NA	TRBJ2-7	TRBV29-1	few	CSDTPNGAEYEQYF	TGCAGCGATACTCCCAATGGGGCAGAATACGAGCAGTACTTC
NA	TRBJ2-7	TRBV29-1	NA	CSVSSERYEQYF	TGCAGCGTTTCCAGCGAGCGGTACGAGCAGTACTTC
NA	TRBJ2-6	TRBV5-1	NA	CASSLTGSGANVLTF	TGCGCCAGCAGCTTGACAGGGTCTGGGGCCAACGTCCTGACTTTC
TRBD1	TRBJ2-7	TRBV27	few	CASRGQGRDEQYF	TGTGCCAGCAGGGGACAGGGAAGGGACGAGCAGTACTTC
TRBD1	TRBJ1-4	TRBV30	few	CAWSDRGGEKLFF	TGTGCCTGGAGTGACAGGGGAGGAGAAAAACTGTTTTTT
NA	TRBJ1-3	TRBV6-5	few	CASRESGNTIYF	TGTGCCAGCAGGGAGTCTGGAAACACCATATATTTT
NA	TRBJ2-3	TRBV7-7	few	CASSFGLSTDTQYF	TGTGCTAGCAGCTTCGGCTTATCGACAGATACGCAGTATTTT
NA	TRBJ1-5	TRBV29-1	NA	CSDYRRHRSNQPQHF	TGCAGCGACTACCGGAGACATAGAAGCAATCAGCCCCAGCATTTT